Below are 14 T cell receptor beta chains sequenced from a single sample in a study of blood T cells in healthy people across ages. PCR was performed a second time for 7 to 11 cycles using a sample-barcoded 5' primer and a J-beta primer mix. Each CDR3 protein gets one entry after TCRdb re-called the 5' RACE reads with MiXCR. The sample shows about 840,000 distinct CDR3 sequences, almost 30% of them seen only once. These same data were also listed under a study on T cells of mothers and their children.

Source material: blood. These receptors all come from a woman aged 40 to 50 in good health.

This clonotype was detected a few times. This may be a read error, as it is one base from a much larger clone. V gene TRBV7-9 combines with J gene TRBJ1-2; D might be TRBD1 (5 bases). The CDR3 extends over 12 amino acids. V lost 6 bases to trimming and J lost 4 bases, with 9 bases between them. The germline CDR1 and CDR2 sequences are SEHNR and FQNEAQ (reference sequence). The CDR3 protein is CASRSDSYGYTF. CDR3 coding DNA: TGTGCCAGCAGATCCGACAGCTATGGCTACACCTTC.

CDR3 DNA: TGTGCCATCAGAGACCAGGGGTCTAACTATGGCTACACCTTC. Translating gives CAIRDQGSNYGYTF. The V and J genes are TRBV10-3 and TRBJ1-2, with TRBD1 as a possible D gene (6 bases). This CDR3 spans 14 amino acids. The germline V gene encodes CDR1 ENHRY and CDR2 SYGVKD. V dropped 6 bases and J dropped 0 bases, with 11 bases sitting between them.

This clonotype was detected a few times. The chain links TRBV20-1 to TRBJ2-5, with TRBD2 matching over 9 bases. The J segment lost 3 bases and the V segment lost 0 bases, leaving 8 bases of the junction unmatched. Germline V gene lookup returns CDR1 DFQATT and CDR2 SNEGSKA (reference sequence). This CDR3 is 16 amino acids long. The CDR3 region is CSARDPRGLAEETQYF. The CDR3 bases are TGCAGTGCTAGAGACCCTAGGGGACTAGCCGAAGAGACCCAGTACTTC.

About this clonotype itself: A read error is possible here, since a much larger clone lies one base away. The genes are TRBV12-3 or TRBV12-4 and TRBJ2-1; 10 bases agree with TRBD2. Unmatched junction bases numbered 14, after V lost 6 bases and J lost 9 bases. The CDR3 runs 16 residues. For the CDR3, the DNA is TGTGCCAGCAGCTTGAGACGAGCGGGGGGGCATAGTGAGCAGTTCTTC. Translated: CASSLRRAGGHSEQFF.

This clonotype was picked up many times. The V gene is TRBV28, the J gene TRBJ1-2; D remains ambiguous. The CDR3 totals 14 residues. V shed 3 bases and J shed 2 bases, with 10 bases lying between them. Looked up from germline, CDR1 is MDHEN and CDR2 is SYDVKM. This chain's CDR3 is CASSLEGRNYGYTF. CDR3 nucleotides: TGTGCCAGCAGTTTGGAAGGGAGGAACTATGGCTACACCTTC.

Only a few counts were recorded for this clonotype. The CDR3 nucleotides are TGTGCCAGCAGTTCCCCCTCCTATGGCTACACCTTC. This translates into CASSSPSYGYTF. The chain recombines TRBV28 with TRBJ1-2; D gene uncertain. CDR3 length: 12 amino acids. The V and J ends lost 4 bases and 4 bases respectively, with 7 bases between them. Germline V gene lookup returns CDR1 MDHEN and CDR2 SYDVKM.

There are many counts of this clonotype. The rearrangement uses TRBV7-2 and TRBJ1-2; possible D gene TRBD1, 6 bases. Deletions cut 0 bases from V and 6 bases from J, with 14 bases between. Germline V CDR1 and CDR2: SGHTA, FQGNSA. This CDR3 spans 15 amino acids. CDR3 region: CASSLAPGTLNGYTF. Here the CDR3 DNA reads TGTGCCAGCAGCTTAGCGCCCGGGACATTAAATGGCTACACCTTC.

The rearrangement uses TRBV20-1 and TRBJ2-5, with a weak D call TRBD2 (6 bases). This CDR3 contains 14 residues. CDR1 DFQATT and CDR2 SNEGSKA come from the germline V gene (reference sequence). V dropped 5 bases and J dropped 1 base, with 14 bases sitting between them. This CDR3 reads CSAGYTSTQETQYF. The CDR3 DNA reads TGCAGTGCTGGGTACACTAGCACCCAAGAGACCCAGTACTTC.

This clonotype showed up just a few times. This may come from a read error, since a much larger clone is one base off. This chain links TRBV4-1 with TRBJ2-1, with 13 nucleotides matching TRBD2. Germline CDR1 reads MGHRA; CDR2 reads YSYEKL. The CDR3 has 19 amino acids. In DNA form, the CDR3 reads TGCGCCTGCAGCCAAGACGGGACTAGCGGGGAACCGAACTACAATGAGCAGTTCTTC. This codes for CACSQDGTSGEPNYNEQFF.

The V gene is TRBV29-1, the J gene TRBJ1-2; the D is unclear. The CDR3 length is 13 residues. V was clipped by 4 bases and J by 4 bases, with 13 bases between them. Per germline, CDR1 SQVTM and CDR2 ANQGSEA. The CDR3 is CSVVPMTVYGYTF. For the CDR3, the DNA is TGCAGCGTTGTGCCAATGACGGTCTATGGCTACACCTTC.

Worth noting for this clonotype: The junction differs from germline at one of its ends, possibly a read error. V is TRBV12-3 or TRBV12-4 and J is TRBJ1-1, with 7 bases matching TRBD1. The CDR3 length is 17 residues. DNA for the CDR3: TGTGCCAGCAGTCTAGCCGGGACAGCCTTCCTGAACACTGAAGCTTTCTTT. It is translated as CASSLAGTAFLNTEAFF.

The rearrangement joins TRBV6-5 to TRBJ2-7; 8 positions agree with TRBD1. This CDR3 comprises 16 residues. Germline lookup yields CDR1 MNHEY and CDR2 SVGAGI. Trimming took 5 bases from V and 3 from J; bases not matched to a gene: 12. The CDR3 nucleotides are TGTGCCAGCAGTCAGACGGGACAGGCAATCAACTACGAGCAGTACTTC. This translates into CASSQTGQAINYEQYF.

The table lists this clonotype with a few counts. This sequence joins TRBV28 and TRBJ2-3, with a tentative D call TRBD2 (5 bases). Germline CDR1 MDHEN, CDR2 SYDVKM. CDR3 length equals 15 residues. V shed 1 base and J shed 2 bases, with 10 bases lying between them. The CDR3 protein is CASSLFKGDTDTQYF. The DNA of the CDR3 is TGTGCCAGCAGTTTATTTAAGGGAGACACAGATACGCAGTATTTT.

This clonotype was counted between two and nine times. The V and J genes are TRBV29-1 and TRBJ2-7; weak D call: TRBD2 (6 bases). Germline assignment: CDR1 SQVTM and CDR2 ANQGSEA. The CDR3 is made up of 13 amino acids. The V gene lost 7 bases and the J gene lost 3 bases, with 16 bases spanning the gap. CDR3 amino acids: CSGGRGGNYEQYF. For the CDR3, the DNA is TGCAGCGGGGGACGGGGAGGAAACTACGAGCAGTACTTC.